Shown below are 12 T cell receptor beta chains from a single sample sequenced in a study of cytomegalovirus exposure and HLA in healthy donors. The PCR used 60 Vbeta and 13 Jbeta primers. Here immunoSEQ multiplex PCR was the method, and the copy in TCRdb shows in-frame clones only, minus some. The table has about 150,000 clones, about four fifths seen once; the top ten hold over 2.5%. The sample comprised PBMCs. The source is a man between 18 and 35 years old in good health and CMV-seronegative.

The chain combines TRBV30 with TRBJ2-2; 8 nucleotides align to TRBD1. Germline loops: CDR1 GTSNPN, CDR2 SVGIG (reference sequence). The J segment lost 6 bases and the V segment lost 5 bases, leaving 5 bases of the junction unmatched. This CDR3 has 13 residues. CDR3 nucleotide sequence: TGTGCCTGGGCCAGGGGGCTGGCCGGGGAGCTGTTTTTT. Its protein is CAWARGLAGELFF.

The chain couples TRBV27 to TRBJ1-6; D is possibly TRBD1 (5 bases). The CDR3 spans 15 residues. Germline V lookup: CDR1 MNHEY, CDR2 SMNVEV (reference sequence). V shed 3 bases and J shed 6 bases, with 12 bases lying between them. The CDR3 bases are TGTGCCAGCAGTTTCCTGGGGAGGGGTAATTCACCCCTCCACTTT. Its protein is CASSFLGRGNSPLHF.

This sequence joins TRBV28 and TRBJ2-3; TRBD2 aligns across 8 bases. The J segment lost 7 bases and the V segment lost 4 bases, leaving 4 bases of the junction unmatched. Germline V gene lookup returns CDR1 MDHEN and CDR2 SYDVKM. The CDR3 runs 13 residues. The CDR3 DNA sequence: TGTGCCAGCAGTTCCGGGGGGGCTCATACGCAGTATTTT. Amino acid sequence: CASSSGGAHTQYF.

The rearrangement links TRBV11-2 to TRBJ2-7; D is undetermined. The V end lost 5 bases, the J end lost 3 bases, and 5 bases lay between the germline ends. CDR1 and CDR2 (germline): SGHAT, FQNNGV. This CDR3 spans 11 amino acids. The CDR3: CASSPHYEQYF. CDR3 in DNA: TGTGCCAGCAGCCCCCACTACGAGCAGTACTTC.

The chain employs TRBV18 and TRBJ2-1, with 8 bases that match TRBD1. V was pared by 3 bases and J by 5 bases, with 9 bases of the junction left unmatched. Germline CDR1 reads KGHSH; CDR2 reads LQKENI. The length of the CDR3 is 16 residues. CDR3 loop: CASSPYTRGQNNEQFF. CDR3 in DNA: TGTGCCAGCTCACCCTACACCAGGGGGCAGAACAATGAGCAGTTCTTC.

The chain is built from TRBV5-1 and TRBJ2-5, with 8 bases identical to TRBD2. The CDR3 contains 16 residues. J was trimmed by 5 bases and V by 1 base; bases with no gene match: 10. Germline loops: CDR1 SGHRS, CDR2 YFSETQ. CDR3 sequence reads: CASSLNGRDPRETQYF. Here the CDR3 DNA reads TGCGCCAGCAGCTTGAACGGGAGGGACCCGAGGGAGACCCAGTACTTC.

This chain uses TRBV15 with TRBJ2-5; 9 bases map to TRBD1. This CDR3 region has 14 residues. Germline-derived CDR1 and CDR2 are LNHNV and YYDKDF (reference sequence). V lost 5 bases, J lost 2 bases, and 3 bases stayed unmatched. CDR3 region: CATSLDRGQETQYF. The CDR3 region has the DNA TGTGCCACCAGCTTAGACAGGGGGCAAGAGACCCAGTACTTC.

The J gene is TRBJ1-1, the V gene TRBV6-5; no reliable D call. This CDR3 region has 15 residues. The germline CDR1 and CDR2 sequences are MNHEY and SVGAGI. Trimming took 1 base from V and 0 from J, leaving 9 bases between them. This CDR3 reads CASSYYSSMNTEAFF. In nucleotides, the CDR3 is TGTGCCAGCAGTTACTACAGCTCCATGAACACTGAAGCTTTCTTT.

This rearrangement joins TRBV27 to TRBJ2-1, with 9 nucleotides matching TRBD2. CDR1 and CDR2 from the germline V gene are MNHEY and SMNVEV (reference sequence). V shed 5 bases, J shed 3 bases, and the junction held 5 bases outside the gene matches. The CDR3 sequence is 15 residues long. The CDR3 loop reads CASSPSSGGYNEQFF. The CDR3, as DNA: TGTGCCAGCAGTCCTAGTAGCGGGGGCTACAATGAGCAGTTCTTC.

V and J are TRBV7-3 and TRBJ2-2; 8 bases fit TRBD1. Germline CDR1 and CDR2: SGHTA and FQGTGA. Germline trimming cut 0 bases from V and 4 bases from J; bases unmatched to any gene: 7. This CDR3 is 17 amino acids long. CDR3 amino acids: CASSLTGQGHGTGELFF. Here the CDR3 DNA reads TGTGCCAGCAGCTTAACCGGACAGGGCCACGGCACCGGGGAGCTGTTTTTT.

V usage is TRBV7-8 and J usage is TRBJ1-3; D is unresolved. V was shortened by 2 bases and J by 0 bases, with 8 bases between the two germline ends. The CDR3 runs to 15 residues. Germline V lookup: CDR1 SGHVS, CDR2 FQNEAQ. CDR3 coding DNA: TGTGCCAGCAGCTTATTCCCGGGCTCTGGAAACACCATATATTTT. Translating gives CASSLFPGSGNTIYF.

This chain connects TRBV19 to TRBJ2-5; D perhaps matches TRBD2 (5 bases). The CDR3 has 14 amino acids. CDR1 LNHDA and CDR2 SQIVND come from the germline V gene (reference sequence). V gave up 5 bases and J gave up 2 bases, with 12 bases separating them. This CDR3 reads CASSEGMGQETQYF. CDR3 DNA: TGTGCCAGTAGTGAGGGTATGGGGCAAGAGACCCAGTACTTC.